This T cell receptor beta chain was recorded in a study of OX40 agonist ivuxolimab in advanced cancers. Looking at the study overall: Participants could have had prior anti-PD-1, anti-PD-L1 or anti-CTLA-4 therapy, and around 40% had some. Of the patients, three showed partial responses, one with hepatocellular carcinoma and two with cutaneous melanoma.

Comments on this clone: Its antigen is unidentified.

This table comes from immunoSEQ multiplex PCR, and its TCRdb copy is limited to in-frame clones, with some not included. The sample includes about 32,000 clones, just over 90% of them seen just once. Study observations and caveats: Nonresponders included some who also had low normalized T-cell clonal expansion. In CD8+ T cells, expanded clones were on average more numerous than in CD4+.

The sequence derives from an adult with an advanced solid tumor such as melanoma, head and neck, liver or kidney cancer. This material consisted of CD4+ or CD8+ T cells sorted from blood, taken in a trial of the OX40 agonist ivuxolimab.

In DNA form, the CDR3 reads TGTGCCAGCAGCGGGCCGAGCTACGAGCAGTACTTC. This sequence encodes CASSGPSYEQYF. The chain employs TRBV27 and TRBJ2-7; D not certain. CDR3 length: 12 residues. V lost 6 bases and J lost 3, with 9 bases in between. In germline, CDR1 is MNHEY, CDR2 SMNVEV (reference sequence).